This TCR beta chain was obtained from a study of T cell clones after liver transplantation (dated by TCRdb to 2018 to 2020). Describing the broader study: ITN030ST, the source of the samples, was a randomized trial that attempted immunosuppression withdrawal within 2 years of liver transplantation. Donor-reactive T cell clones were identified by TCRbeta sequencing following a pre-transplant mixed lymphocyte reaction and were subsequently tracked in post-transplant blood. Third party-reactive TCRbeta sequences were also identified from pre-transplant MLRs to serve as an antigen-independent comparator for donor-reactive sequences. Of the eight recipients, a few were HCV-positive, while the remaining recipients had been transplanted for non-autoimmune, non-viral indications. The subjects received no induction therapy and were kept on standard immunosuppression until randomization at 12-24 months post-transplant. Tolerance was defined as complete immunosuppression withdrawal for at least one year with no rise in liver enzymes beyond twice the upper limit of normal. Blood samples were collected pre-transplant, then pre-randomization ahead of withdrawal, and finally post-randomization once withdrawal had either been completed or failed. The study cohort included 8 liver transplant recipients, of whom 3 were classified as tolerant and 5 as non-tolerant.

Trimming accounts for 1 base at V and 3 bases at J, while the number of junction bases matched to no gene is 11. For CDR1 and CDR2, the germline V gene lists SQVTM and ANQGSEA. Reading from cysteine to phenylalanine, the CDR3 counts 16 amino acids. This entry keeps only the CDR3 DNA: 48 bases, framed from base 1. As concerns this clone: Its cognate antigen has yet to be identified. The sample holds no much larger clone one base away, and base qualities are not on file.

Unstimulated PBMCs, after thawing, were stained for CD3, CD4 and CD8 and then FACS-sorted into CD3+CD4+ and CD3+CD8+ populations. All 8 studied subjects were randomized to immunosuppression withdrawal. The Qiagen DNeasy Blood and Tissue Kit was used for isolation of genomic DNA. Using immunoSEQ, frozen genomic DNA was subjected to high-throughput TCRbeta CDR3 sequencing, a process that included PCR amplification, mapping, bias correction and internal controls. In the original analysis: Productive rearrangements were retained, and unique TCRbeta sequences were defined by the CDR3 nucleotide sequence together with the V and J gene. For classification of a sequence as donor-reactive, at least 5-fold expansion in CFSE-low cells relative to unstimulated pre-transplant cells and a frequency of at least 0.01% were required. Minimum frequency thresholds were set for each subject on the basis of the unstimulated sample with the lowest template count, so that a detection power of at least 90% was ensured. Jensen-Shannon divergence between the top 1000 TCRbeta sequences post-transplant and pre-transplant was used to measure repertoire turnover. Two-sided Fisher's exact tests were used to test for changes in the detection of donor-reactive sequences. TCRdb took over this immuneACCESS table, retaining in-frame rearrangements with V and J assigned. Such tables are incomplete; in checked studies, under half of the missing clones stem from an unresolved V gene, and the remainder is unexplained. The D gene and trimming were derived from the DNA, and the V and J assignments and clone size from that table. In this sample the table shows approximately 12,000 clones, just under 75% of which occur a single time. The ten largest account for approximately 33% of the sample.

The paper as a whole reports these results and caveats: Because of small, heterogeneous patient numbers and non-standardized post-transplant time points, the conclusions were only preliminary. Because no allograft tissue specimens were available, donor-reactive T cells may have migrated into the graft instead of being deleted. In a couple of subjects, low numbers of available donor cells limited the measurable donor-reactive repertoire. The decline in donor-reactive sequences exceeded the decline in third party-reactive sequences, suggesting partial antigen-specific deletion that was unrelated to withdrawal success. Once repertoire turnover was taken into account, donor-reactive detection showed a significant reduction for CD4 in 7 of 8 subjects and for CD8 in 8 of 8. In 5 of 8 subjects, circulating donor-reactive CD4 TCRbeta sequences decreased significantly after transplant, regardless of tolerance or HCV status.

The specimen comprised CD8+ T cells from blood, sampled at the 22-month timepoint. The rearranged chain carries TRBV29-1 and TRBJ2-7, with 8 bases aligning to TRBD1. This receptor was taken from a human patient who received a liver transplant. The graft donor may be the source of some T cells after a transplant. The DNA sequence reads TGCAGCGTTGAAGGGGTTGGACAGGGCGACCGCTACGAGCAGTACTTC. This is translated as CSVEGVGQGDRYEQYF.